The next 24 T cell receptor beta chains were all read from a single sample in a study of cytomegalovirus exposure and HLA in healthy donors. This PCR relied on a set of 60 Vbeta primers and 13 Jbeta primers. Only in-frame clones appear in the TCRdb table, and some are missing; sequencing was by immunoSEQ multiplex PCR. The sample lists roughly 150,000 clones; about 82% were seen once. Sample: PBMCs. Every receptor here comes from a male donor in good health and CMV-seronegative.

The chain carries TRBV27 and TRBJ1-1; D is ambiguous. With 6 bases removed from V and 3 bases from J, the gap between germline ends came to 11 bases. CDR1 is MNHEY, CDR2 SMNVEV, per germline (reference sequence). The CDR3 has 13 residues. The CDR3 DNA reads as TGTGCCAGCAGGGATGTCGAGGACACTGAAGCTTTCTTT. It specifies CASRDVEDTEAFF.

This chain connects TRBV7-9 to TRBJ2-1; 7 bases line up with TRBD2. V trimming: 3 bases; J trimming: 0 bases; junction bases outside the gene matches: 5. The CDR3 runs 16 residues. Germline CDR1 SEHNR, CDR2 FQNEAQ (reference sequence). The CDR3 nucleotides are TGTGCCAGCAGCTTGGGCGGGAGCAGCTCCTACAATGAGCAGTTCTTC. It is translated as CASSLGGSSSYNEQFF. Filled out from reference TRBV7-9 and TRBJ2-1, the complete variable domain reads DTGVSQNPRHKITKRGQNVTFRCDPISEHNRLYWYRQTLGQGPEFLTYFQNEAQLEKSRLLSDRFSAERPKGSFSTLEIQRTEQGDSAMYLCASSLGGSSSYNEQFFGPGTRLTVL.

This chain joins TRBV14 and TRBJ2-7; 7 nucleotides agree with TRBD1. Per the germline V gene, CDR1 is SGHDN and CDR2 is FVKESK. This CDR3 is 16 amino acids long. V shed 0 bases, J shed 5 bases, and the junction held 10 bases outside the gene matches. CDR3 in DNA: TGTGCCAGCAGCCAAGAAATGACAGGGACGAGAAACGAGCAGTACTTC. Amino acids: CASSQEMTGTRNEQYF.

The chain links TRBV7-3 to TRBJ2-7, with 9 bases lining up with TRBD1. J gave up 4 bases and V 5 bases, and 3 bases lay outside the gene matches. This CDR3 has 13 residues. Per germline, CDR1 SGHTA and CDR2 FQGTGA. The CDR3 nucleotides read TGTGCCAGCAGCCCGGGACAGGGTTACGAGCAGTACTTC. Protein sequence: CASSPGQGYEQYF.

V usage is TRBV5-1 and J usage is TRBJ1-1; D is perhaps TRBD1 (5 bases). Per the germline V gene, CDR1 is SGHRS and CDR2 is YFSETQ. Trimming pared 3 bases from V and 0 bases from J, leaving 12 bases between. The CDR3 is made up of 15 amino acids. CDR3 loop: CASSSSTAMNTEAFF. The CDR3 region has the DNA TGCGCCAGCAGCTCATCGACAGCTATGAACACTGAAGCTTTCTTT.

J is TRBJ2-3 and V is TRBV6-1; 7 bases line up with TRBD1. CDR3 size: 15 residues. With 3 bases clipped from V and 6 bases from J, the junction kept 9 bases outside the gene matches. Germline V lookup: CDR1 MNHNS, CDR2 SASEGT. The CDR3 loop is CASSEEGTVEDTQYF. CDR3 nucleotide sequence: TGTGCCAGCAGTGAGGAAGGGACAGTTGAGGATACGCAGTATTTT.

CDR3 residues: CASSLGSGERSEQFF. DNA of the CDR3: TGTGCCAGCAGCTTAGGAAGCGGGGAGAGGAGTGAGCAGTTCTTC. The V and J genes are TRBV11-3 and TRBJ2-1, with 7 bases lining up with TRBD2. Germline assignment: CDR1 SGHNT and CDR2 YENEEA. The CDR3 totals 15 residues. With V trimmed by 1 base and J by 9 bases, 9 bases remained unmatched.

V and J are TRBV6-6 and TRBJ2-2; TRBD1 is a possible D gene (6 bases). Germline-derived CDR1 and CDR2 are MNHNY and SVGAGI (reference sequence). The CDR3 is 15 residues long. The V and J ends lost 8 bases and 7 bases respectively, with 20 bases between them. The CDR3 DNA reads as TGTGCCAGCGGCAACGGCCGCAGGGGCGGCGGGGAGCTGTTTTTT. Translating it yields CASGNGRRGGGELFF.

The rearrangement joins TRBV5-1 to TRBJ2-1, with 11 bases lining up with TRBD2. The germline CDR1 and CDR2 sequences are SGHRS and YFSETQ. The CDR3 runs 14 residues. Trimming took 0 bases from V and 12 from J; bases not matched to a gene: 5. CDR3 loop: CASSLDLAGGLQFF. In nucleotides, the CDR3 is TGCGCCAGCAGCTTGGACCTAGCGGGGGGCCTGCAGTTCTTC.

This clone was seen once. The chain combines TRBV6-6 with TRBJ1-5, with 7 nucleotides matching TRBD1. Germline CDR1 reads MNHNY; CDR2 reads SVGAGI (reference sequence). V gave up 5 bases and J gave up 5 bases; unmatched junction bases: 6. This CDR3 has 14 amino acids. The CDR3 nucleotides read TGTGCCAGCAGTACCCGACAGGGTTATCAGCCCCAGCATTTT. Protein sequence: CASSTRQGYQPQHF.

V is TRBV6-1 and J is TRBJ2-5; 8 bases fit TRBD1. Germline V gives CDR1 MNHNS, CDR2 SASEGT. This CDR3 is 15 amino acids long. With 4 bases clipped from V and 2 bases from J, the junction kept 6 bases outside the gene matches. The CDR3 region is CASSASTGGQETQYF. The CDR3 nucleotides read TGTGCCAGCAGTGCATCAACAGGGGGGCAAGAGACCCAGTACTTC.

CDR3 protein: CASSERRAFF. The CDR3 coding sequence is TGTGCCAGCAGTGAACGGAGGGCTTTCTTT. This chain links TRBV6-1 with TRBJ1-1; D is unclear. Trimming took off 2 bases at V and 11 bases at J, with 6 bases between the two ends. CDR3 size: 10 residues. Germline V gene sequence: CDR1 MNHNS, CDR2 SASEGT.

The chain carries TRBV11-3 and TRBJ2-7; D might be TRBD2 (5 bases). CDR3 length equals 11 residues. Trimming stripped 5 bases from V and 5 bases from J, with 7 bases between. Germline V gives CDR1 SGHNT, CDR2 YENEEA. Here the CDR3 reads CASSLGDEQYF. DNA for the CDR3: TGTGCCAGCAGCCTCGGGGACGAGCAGTACTTC.

V and J are TRBV19 and TRBJ1-1, with 7 bases matching TRBD1. Germline V gene lookup returns CDR1 LNHDA and CDR2 SQIVND (reference sequence). Trimming removed 5 bases from V and 0 bases from J; junction bases left unmatched: 6. CDR3 size: 15 residues. This chain's CDR3 is CASSDHRGMNTEAFF. The CDR3 nucleotides read TGTGCCAGTAGTGATCACAGGGGAATGAACACTGAAGCTTTCTTT. The full variable domain, its missing parts supplied by reference TRBV19 and TRBJ1-1, is DGGITQSPKYLFRKEGQNVTLSCEQNLNHDAMYWYRQDPGQGLRLIYYSQIVNDFQKGDIAEGYSVSREKKESFPLTVTSAQKNPTAFYLCASSDHRGMNTEAFFGQGTRLTVV.

This chain links TRBV7-2 with TRBJ2-3, with D perhaps TRBD1 (5 bases). The germline CDR1 and CDR2 sequences are SGHTA and FQGNSA. The CDR3 is 13 amino acids. V was pared by 3 bases and J by 1 base, with 5 bases between. In nucleotides, the CDR3 is TGTGCCAGCAGCTTGGGGCGCACAGATACGCAGTATTTT. Translation: CASSLGRTDTQYF.

The rearrangement uses TRBV11-2 and TRBJ2-5; the match to TRBD2 covers 9 bases. The CDR3 contains 17 residues. The germline CDR1 and CDR2 sequences are SGHAT and FQNNGV. J lost 0 bases, V lost 1 base, and 6 bases had no gene match. The CDR3 region has the DNA TGTGCCAGCAGCTTAGGGCGGGCTAGCGGGGACCAAGAGACCCAGTACTTC. Its protein product is CASSLGRASGDQETQYF.

The genes are TRBV28 and TRBJ2-5; tentatively, D is TRBD2 (6 bases). With 5 bases removed from V and 5 bases from J, the gap between germline ends came to 21 bases. CDR1 and CDR2 from the germline V gene are MDHEN and SYDVKM. The CDR3 has 16 residues. CDR3 coding DNA: TGTGCCAGCAGTATCTCCACCGGGACTTCAACGGAGACCCAGTACTTC. Protein sequence: CASSISTGTSTETQYF.

The rearrangement uses TRBV27 and TRBJ1-2, with D perhaps matching TRBD1 (5 bases). Per the germline V gene, CDR1 is MNHEY and CDR2 is SMNVEV (reference sequence). The ends were cut back, 5 bases at V and 2 bases at J, with 18 bases in the middle. This CDR3 is 16 amino acids long. The CDR3: CASSPFQGAANYGYTF. CDR3 DNA sequence: TGTGCCAGCAGTCCCTTCCAAGGGGCCGCGAACTATGGCTACACCTTC.

This clone is a singleton in its sample. The gene calls are TRBV27 and TRBJ1-4; maybe TRBD1 (6 bases). This CDR3 has 14 amino acids. V dropped 1 base and J dropped 6 bases, with 9 bases sitting between them. Germline lookup yields CDR1 MNHEY and CDR2 SMNVEV (reference sequence). The CDR3 nucleotides read TGTGCCAGCAGTTTATTACCAGGGGATGAAAAACTGTTTTTT. Its protein is CASSLLPGDEKLFF.

This chain joins TRBV5-1 and TRBJ2-3; TRBD2 matches 12 bases. From germline, CDR1 is SGHRS and CDR2 YFSETQ. The CDR3 is 16 amino acids. The J segment lost 5 bases and the V segment lost 3 bases, leaving 7 bases of the junction unmatched. The CDR3 DNA sequence: TGCGCCAGCAGCTCGGGATGGACTAGCGGGGTAGATACGCAGTATTTT. It codes for CASSSGWTSGVDTQYF.

V gene TRBV13 combines with J gene TRBJ2-1, with TRBD2 matching over 9 bases. V lost 3 bases, J lost 2 bases, and 5 bases stayed unmatched. CDR1 PRHDT and CDR2 FYEKMQ come from the germline V gene (reference sequence). This CDR3 has 16 residues. The CDR3 DNA reads TGTGCCAGCAGCTTGGTACTAGCGGGCGCCTACAATGAGCAGTTCTTC. Translation gives CASSLVLAGAYNEQFF.

This clone was seen a handful of times. The chain links TRBV7-9 to TRBJ2-2; no firm D call. V lost 8 bases, J lost 1 base, and 14 bases lay in between. The CDR3 extends over 15 amino acids. CDR1 is SEHNR, CDR2 FQNEAQ, per germline (reference sequence). The DNA for the CDR3 is TGTGCCAGCGCCATTACCCCAGGGAACACCGGGGAGCTGTTTTTT. This sequence encodes CASAITPGNTGELFF.

This clone was seen just once. The chain is built from TRBV28 and TRBJ2-7; the match to TRBD2 covers 13 bases. The V and J ends lost 6 bases and 0 bases, in that order; junction bases with no gene match: 2. CDR1 and CDR2 from the germline V gene are MDHEN and SYDVKM. The CDR3 spans 15 residues. This CDR3 reads CASRGTSGDSYEQYF. For the CDR3, the DNA is TGTGCCAGCAGGGGGACTAGCGGGGACTCCTACGAGCAGTACTTC.

There are a few counts of this clone. V gene TRBV11-2 combines with J gene TRBJ2-7; 7 nucleotides agree with TRBD1. This CDR3 is 12 amino acids long. Germline assignment: CDR1 SGHAT and CDR2 FQNNGV. The junction had 2 bases not matched to a gene; V was cut back by 5 bases and J by 4 bases. This CDR3 reads CASSQDRYEQYF. CDR3 DNA sequence: TGTGCCAGCAGCCAGGACAGGTACGAGCAGTACTTC.